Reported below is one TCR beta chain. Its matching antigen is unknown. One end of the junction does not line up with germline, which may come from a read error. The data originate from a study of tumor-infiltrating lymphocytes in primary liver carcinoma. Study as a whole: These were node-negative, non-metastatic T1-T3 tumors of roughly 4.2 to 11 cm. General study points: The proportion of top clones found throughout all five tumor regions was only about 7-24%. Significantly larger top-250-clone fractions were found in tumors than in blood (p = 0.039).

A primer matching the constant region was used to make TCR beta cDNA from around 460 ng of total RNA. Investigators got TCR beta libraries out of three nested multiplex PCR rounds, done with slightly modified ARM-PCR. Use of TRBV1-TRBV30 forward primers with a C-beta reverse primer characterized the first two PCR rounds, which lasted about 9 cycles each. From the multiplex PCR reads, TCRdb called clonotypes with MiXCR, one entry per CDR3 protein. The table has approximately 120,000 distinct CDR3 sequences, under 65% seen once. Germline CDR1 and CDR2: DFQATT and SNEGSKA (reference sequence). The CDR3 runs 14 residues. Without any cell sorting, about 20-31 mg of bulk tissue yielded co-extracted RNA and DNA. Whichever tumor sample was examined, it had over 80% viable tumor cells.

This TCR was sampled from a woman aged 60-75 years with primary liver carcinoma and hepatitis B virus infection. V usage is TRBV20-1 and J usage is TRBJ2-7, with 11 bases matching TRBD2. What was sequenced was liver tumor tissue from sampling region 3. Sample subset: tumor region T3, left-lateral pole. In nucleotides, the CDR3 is TGCAGTGCTAGACCGGGACTAGCGGTTTACGAGGAGTACTTC. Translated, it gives CSARPGLAVYEEYF.